Described below is a single TCR beta chain sequence and its context. These data belong to a study of CD8+ T cells in alopecia areata. The CDR3 extends over 14 amino acids. V was shortened by 4 bases and J by 0 bases, with 10 bases between the two germline ends. Germline assignment: CDR1 SGHRS and CDR2 YFSETQ. Extracted RNA was reverse transcribed, and the resulting cDNA served as sequencing template. Only in-frame clones appear in the TCRdb table, and some are missing; sequencing was by immunoSEQ multiplex PCR. The data contain about 190,000 clones, approximately 57% of them singletons. Treatment indicated: oral pan-JAK inhibitor, 5-10 mg twice daily.

The chain couples TRBV5-1 to TRBJ2-5; D may be TRBD1 (6 bases). This specimen was CD4+ T cells sorted from blood, taken at week 24, from a patient treated with tofacitinib. This receptor was identified in a human donor with alopecia areata. CDR3 loop: CASSGGQYQETQYF. The CDR3 DNA reads TGCGCCAGCAGCGGGGGACAATACCAAGAGACCCAGTACTTC. The full variable domain, completed using reference TRBV5-1 and TRBJ2-5, is KAGVTQTPRYLIKTRGQQVTLSCSPISGHRSVSWYQQTPGQGLQFLFEYFSETQRNKGNFPGRFSGRQFSNSRSEMNVSTLELGDSALYLCASSGGQYQETQYFGPGTRLLVL.